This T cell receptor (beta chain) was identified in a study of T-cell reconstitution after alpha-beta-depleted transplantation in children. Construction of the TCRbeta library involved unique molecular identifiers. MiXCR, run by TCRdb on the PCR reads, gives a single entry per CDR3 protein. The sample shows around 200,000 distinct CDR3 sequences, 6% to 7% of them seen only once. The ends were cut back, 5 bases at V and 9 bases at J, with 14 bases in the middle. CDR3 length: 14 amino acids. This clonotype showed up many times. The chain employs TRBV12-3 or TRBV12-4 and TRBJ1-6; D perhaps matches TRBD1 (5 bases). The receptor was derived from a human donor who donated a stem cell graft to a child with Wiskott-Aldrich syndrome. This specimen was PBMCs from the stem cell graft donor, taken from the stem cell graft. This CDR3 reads CASSTWAQGSPLHF. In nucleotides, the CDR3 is TGTGCCAGCAGTACCTGGGCCCAGGGTTCACCCCTCCACTTT.